This is a list of T cell receptor beta chains from one sample in a study of technical replicates of blood from a few donors. Sequenced by immunoSEQ multiplex PCR; TCRdb stores in-frame clones only, minus some. The data show some 100,000 clones, roughly 95% seen once. Material for sequencing was T cells isolated from PBMCs. The receptors here all came from a human donor in good health. CDR3s include the opening cysteine and the closing phenylalanine or tryptophan. D genes are given only for firm matches. The size of a clone is reported for some rows only, either as once, few or many, or as a class for expanded clones.

j_call d_call clone_size v_call cdr3_nt cdr3_aa
TRBJ2-3 - - TRBV6-5 TGTGCCAGCAGTTACGGGGGGACAGTAACAGATACGCAGTATTTT CASSYGGTVTDTQYF
TRBJ1-2 TRBD1 - TRBV5-1 TGCGCCAGCAGCCCATGGACAGGGTCTCATGGCTACACCTTC CASSPWTGSHGYTF
TRBJ1-4 - - TRBV7-9 TGTGCCAGCAGCTTATGGGACTCTAATGAAAAACTGTTTTTT CASSLWDSNEKLFF
TRBJ2-7 TRBD2 - TRBV5-1 TGCGCCAGCAGCTTGGGGACTAGCGGAGGGTCGTACGAGCAGTACTTC CASSLGTSGGSYEQYF
TRBJ2-1 TRBD2 once TRBV7-2 TGTGCCAGCAGCTTAGGGTTGCTAGCGGGGAACTACAATGAGCAGTTCTTC CASSLGLLAGNYNEQFF
TRBJ2-7 TRBD2 - TRBV14 TGTGCCAGCAGCCAAGGCGGGGAAACCCCAGCTAGCGGCCGAGCCTACGAGCAGTACTTC CASSQGGETPASGRAYEQYF
TRBJ2-7 TRBD1 - TRBV6-1 TGTGCCAGCAGAAAACAGGGGTCGTCCTACGAGCAGTACTTC CASRKQGSSYEQYF
TRBJ1-1 TRBD1 - TRBV27 TGTGCCAGCCGCCGGACAGGGATGAACACTGAAGCTTTCTTT CASRRTGMNTEAFF
TRBJ1-1 - - TRBV19 TGTGCCAGTAGTATTAACGGTTACACTGAAGCTTTCTTT CASSINGYTEAFF
TRBJ1-1 TRBD1 - TRBV19 TGTGCCAGTAGTATAGATTGGACCGGACAGGTTGAAGCTTTCTTT CASSIDWTGQVEAFF
TRBJ1-2 - - TRBV5-1 TGCGCCAGCAGCTTTCTGGCAGGGCAGAGCCTCTATGGCTACACCTTC CASSFLAGQSLYGYTF
TRBJ2-4 TRBD1 - TRBV6-5 TGTGCCAGCAGTTACTCTGGACAGGGAAACATTCAGTACTTC CASSYSGQGNIQYF
TRBJ2-7 TRBD1 - TRBV27 TGTGCCAGCAGTTTAACCTTCGGGACAGGGTTCTACGAGCAGTACTTC CASSLTFGTGFYEQYF
TRBJ2-7 TRBD2 - TRBV15 TGTGCCACCAGCAGACCCCAAGGACTAGCGGGGACATACGAGCAGTACTTC CATSRPQGLAGTYEQYF
TRBJ1-3 TRBD1 once TRBV28 TGTGCCAGCACCACAGGGGGATACACCATATATTTT CASTTGGYTIYF
TRBJ1-2 - - TRBV29-1 TGCAGCGTTAACACAGGGTCGAATGGCTACACCTTC CSVNTGSNGYTF
TRBJ2-5 - - TRBV28 TGTGCCAGCACCCCCGGCCGGGGGACCCAGTACTTC CASTPGRGTQYF
TRBJ1-2 TRBD1 - TRBV5-1 TGCGCCAGCAGCCCCCTCCGGGACAGGGGGGCCCGGGACTATGGCTACACCTTC CASSPLRDRGARDYGYTF
TRBJ1-2 - - TRBV2 TGTGCCAGCAGTGGACCGACAGGATCAAACTATGGCTACACCTTC CASSGPTGSNYGYTF
TRBJ2-7 TRBD1 - TRBV4-2 TGTGCCAGCAGCCACGCCGGGACAGAAGCCTACGAGCAGTACTTC CASSHAGTEAYEQYF
TRBJ1-1 TRBD1 - TRBV7-9 TGTGCCAGCAGTTTTGGGCTCAGGGGGACCCCCAACACTGAAGCTTTCTTT CASSFGLRGTPNTEAFF
TRBJ2-5 TRBD2 - TRBV29-1 TGCAGCGTCCCGGGACTAGCGGGCCAAGAGACCCAGTACTTC CSVPGLAGQETQYF
TRBJ2-5 TRBD1 - TRBV9 TGTGCCAGCAGCGTCCCCCGGGACAGGGTCCCTGAAGAGACCCAGTACTTC CASSVPRDRVPEETQYF
TRBJ1-3 TRBD1 - TRBV18 TGTGCCAGCTCACCAACGGACAGGGGAAACACCATATATTTT CASSPTDRGNTIYF
TRBJ1-2 - - TRBV5-6 TGTGCCAGCAGCTTGTGGCGACAGTATGGCTACACCTTC CASSLWRQYGYTF
TRBJ2-2 - once TRBV16 TGTGCCAGCACCCCACCCGGGGTCCAAAATAATCCCACCGGGGAGCTGTTTTTT CASTPPGVQNNPTGELFF
TRBJ2-5 - once TRBV5-1 TGCGCCAGCAGCCCGGGGTCCCCAGAGGGCCAGTACTTC CASSPGSPEGQYF